The present entry profiles one T cell receptor beta chain with its context. Antigen: not known. This record belongs to a study of T cell responses to AZD1222 COVID-19 vaccine. Whole-study results and caveats: No day 14 peak samples; only post-peak repertoires were characterized. White British people made up most donors, females outnumbered males, and clonal diversity was possibly underestimated.

The CDR3 covers 13 residues. CDR1 KGHSH and CDR2 LQKENI come from the germline V gene. Trimming pared 3 bases from V and 5 bases from J, leaving 10 bases between. Measured with immunoSEQ multiplex PCR; TCRdb has only the in-frame clones, and not every one. The repertoire holds fewer than 150,000 clones, with about 91% as singletons. The chain couples TRBV18 to TRBJ1-2, with a possible D match to TRBD1 (5 bases). The sample was peripheral blood, taken 28 days after the second AZD1222 dose. The TCR comes from an adult who received the AZD1222 COVID-19 vaccine. This CDR3 reads CASSPGTEYGYTF. CDR3 sequence (DNA): TGTGCCAGCTCACCTGGGACCGAGTATGGCTACACCTTC.